One sample yielded the 8 T cell receptor beta chains listed below, sequenced in a study of CD4 T cells in relation to SARS-CoV-2 and coronaviruses. Before the COVID-19 pandemic, during about 2011-2019, CD4+ T cells were taken from unexposed donors. After ten to eleven days of culture, CD4+ T cells were isolated. No antigen has been identified for these receptors. Only in-frame clones appear in the TCRdb table, and some are missing; sequencing was by immunoSEQ multiplex PCR. Among roughly 14,000 clones listed, 76% were seen once. Sequenced input: CD4+ T cells from PBMCs, cultured in vitro. These receptors all come from a human donor in good health.

V usage is TRBV21-1 and J usage is TRBJ1-2; TRBD1 is taken as the D call from the table, unchecked against the DNA. TRBV21-1 is shown as a pseudogene. This CDR3 spans 17 amino acids. CDR3 sequence reads: CASSKGDQDRDNYGYTF. DNA of the CDR3: TGTGCCAGCAGCAAAGGGGATCAGGACAGGGATAACTATGGCTACACCTTC.

The genes are TRBV4-1 and TRBJ1-4, with D hard to call. Germline CDR1 is MGHRA and CDR2 is YSYEKL. The CDR3 is 14 residues long. V was pared by 0 bases and J by 5 bases, with 7 bases between. The CDR3 is CASSQESTNEKLFF. Here the CDR3 DNA reads TGCGCCAGCAGCCAAGAATCGACGAATGAAAAACTGTTTTTT.

This rearrangement joins TRBV10-3 to TRBJ2-1; 14 bases are a match to TRBD2. The germline V gene encodes CDR1 ENHRY and CDR2 SYGVKD. The CDR3 extends over 19 amino acids. V dropped 0 bases and J dropped 7; count of bases not matched to a gene: 11. Written as DNA, the CDR3 is TGTGCCATCAGTGAGTCCAGTCCGGGACTAGCGGGAGAGGAGAATGAGCAGTTCTTC. This encodes CAISESSPGLAGEENEQFF.

This rearrangement joins TRBV5-1 to TRBJ2-3; TRBD2 matches 7 bases. This CDR3 comprises 16 residues. Germline loops: CDR1 SGHRS, CDR2 YFSETQ. Trimming took 4 bases from V and 2 from J; bases not matched to a gene: 10. This CDR3 is CASSLQPSGNTDTQYF. The CDR3, as DNA: TGCGCCAGCAGCCTCCAGCCTAGCGGCAACACAGATACGCAGTATTTT.

The chain links TRBV18 to TRBJ1-4, with a weak D call TRBD1 (6 bases). CDR3 length: 15 amino acids. Trimming stripped 2 bases from V and 6 bases from J, with 13 bases between. Germline assignment: CDR1 KGHSH and CDR2 LQKENI. The CDR3 protein is CASSPSGAMDEKLFF. The CDR3 DNA reads TGTGCCAGCTCACCATCGGGGGCGATGGATGAAAAACTGTTTTTT.

This clone was found a few times. This chain connects TRBV12-5 to TRBJ2-7; D could derive from TRBD1 or TRBD2 (5 bases each). Germline lookup yields CDR1 LGHNT and CDR2 FRNRAP. V was trimmed by 8 bases and J by 2 bases, leaving 19 bases between them. The CDR3 contains 15 residues. CDR3 in DNA: TGTGCTAGTCCAAACGGGACCTTCCGAGCCTACGAGCAGTACTTC. The encoded protein is CASPNGTFRAYEQYF.

The genes are TRBV15 and TRBJ1-4; D ambiguous. Trimming took off 1 base at V and 6 bases at J, with 12 bases between the two ends. The CDR3 is made up of 15 amino acids. Looked up from germline, CDR1 is LNHNV and CDR2 is YYDKDF (reference sequence). DNA for the CDR3: TGTGCCACCAGCAGAGCCCCGAGACTGCATGAAAAACTGTTTTTT. The encoded protein is CATSRAPRLHEKLFF.

The genes are TRBV5-1 and TRBJ1-1; D is unclear. V was shortened by 3 bases and J by 12 bases, with 18 bases between the two germline ends. The CDR3 is 13 amino acids. Germline V lookup: CDR1 SGHRS, CDR2 YFSETQ. In DNA, the CDR3 is TGCGCCAGCAGCTCCCCCCCCAATCCGGGAACTTTCTTT. Its protein is CASSSPPNPGTFF.